Listed below are T cell receptor beta chains from one sample, sequenced in a study of T cell responses to AZD1222 COVID-19 vaccine. TCRdb keeps only in-frame clones here, not all; method: immunoSEQ multiplex PCR. The sample includes some 150,000 clones, just over 85% of them seen just once. This specimen consisted of peripheral blood, obtained 28 days after the second AZD1222 dose. These receptors came from an adult who received the AZD1222 COVID-19 vaccine. Each CDR3 is given with its conserved first and last residue. D genes are given only for firm matches. Clone size is not always given. Where it is, it says once, few, many or a class for expanded clones.

TRBV7-2	TRBJ2-7	TRBD2	-	TGTGCCAGCAGCCAAGAGCGGGGGGCAGCCTACGAGCAGTACTTC	CASSQERGAAYEQYF
TRBV7-9	TRBJ2-7	-	few	TGTGCCAGCAGCGAAAGCCAGGTTGGGGGCTACGAGCAGTACTTC	CASSESQVGGYEQYF
TRBV7-9	TRBJ2-2	TRBD1	many	TGTGCCAGCAGCTTAGGTTTCATAGGGACAGTCAACACCGGGGAGCTGTTTTTT	CASSLGFIGTVNTGELFF
TRBV9	TRBJ1-1	-	-	TGTGCCAGCAGCACTAACACCGGGAACACTGAAGCTTTCTTT	CASSTNTGNTEAFF
TRBV3-1/TRBV3-2	TRBJ2-6	-	-	TGTGCCAGCAGCCAGCCTGGGGCCAACGTCCTGACTTTC	CASSQPGANVLTF
TRBV29-1	TRBJ2-7	-	large	TGCAGCGTTGCGTCAGGGGACTACGAGCAGTACTTC	CSVASGDYEQYF
TRBV30	TRBJ2-2	TRBD2	once	TGTGCCTGGAGTCTGGGGCTAGCGGGCGGATACACCGGGGAGCTGTTTTTT	CAWSLGLAGGYTGELFF
TRBV24-1	TRBJ1-4	TRBD1	-	TGTGCCACCAGTTCGACAGGGGGGGATGAAAAACTGTTTTTT	CATSSTGGDEKLFF
TRBV7-9	TRBJ2-5	TRBD2	-	TGTGCCAGCAGCTTAGCCAGCGGGAGTGGTGAGACCCAGTACTTC	CASSLASGSGETQYF
TRBV19	TRBJ1-1	-	-	TGTGCCAGTAGGACTCAGATTGGCACTGAAGCTTTCTTT	CASRTQIGTEAFF
TRBV5-1	TRBJ2-3	TRBD2	-	TGCGCCAGCAGCTTGGGGACTAGAGGGGATACGCAGTATTTT	CASSLGTRGDTQYF
TRBV6-5	TRBJ1-5	-	-	TGTGCCAGCAGTCAAAGTGGATTGGCTCCCCAGCATTTT	CASSQSGLAPQHF
TRBV24-1	TRBJ2-7	-	-	TGTGCCACCAGTGATTTCACAGGGATTTGGTACTTC	CATSDFTGIWYF
TRBV4-2	TRBJ1-4	TRBD1	-	TGTGCCAGCAGCCAAAGGGGGCGAACTAATGAAAAACTGTTTTTT	CASSQRGRTNEKLFF
TRBV6-5	TRBJ2-1	-	-	TGTGCCAGCAAGGGTCCGGGAAGCTCCTACAATGAGCAGTTCTTC	CASKGPGSSYNEQFF
TRBV5-1	TRBJ1-2	-	few	TGCGCCAGCAGCCCGGTCGGAGGGGAGGGTGGCTACACCTTC	CASSPVGGEGGYTF
TRBV19	TRBJ2-7	-	-	TGTGCCAGTAGCAGGATTGGGGACGAGCAGTACTTC	CASSRIGDEQYF
TRBV6-4	TRBJ2-1	-	-	TGTGCCAGCAGCCCCCAGTTCGACAATGAGCAGTTCTTC	CASSPQFDNEQFF
TRBV9	TRBJ1-2	-	-	TGTGCCAGCAGCGGAGCAGGAAGAGGGAACTATGGCTACACCTTC	CASSGAGRGNYGYTF
TRBV5-1	TRBJ2-2	TRBD2	-	TGCGCCAGCAGCTCCTCGACTAGCGGGGGTAGCATGGGCGGGGAGCTGTTTTTT	CASSSSTSGGSMGGELFF
TRBV30	TRBJ1-1	TRBD1	-	TGTGCCTGGAGTTCCCCCAAAGGACAGGGGAATGGAGAGACTGAAGCTTTCTTT	CAWSSPKGQGNGETEAFF
TRBV7-6	TRBJ2-7	TRBD2	-	TGTGCCAGCAGCTTAGACAGCGGGGGGGCCTACGAGCAGTACTTC	CASSLDSGGAYEQYF
TRBV9	TRBJ2-7	-	-	TGTGCCAGCAGCGCAGGCCCGGACAGCACCTACGAGCAGTACTTC	CASSAGPDSTYEQYF
TRBV6-2/TRBV6-3	TRBJ2-5	-	-	TGTGCCAGCAGTTACTCGATTGGCCGGACGGAGGAGACCCAGTACTTC	CASSYSIGRTEETQYF
TRBV11-2	TRBJ2-1	TRBD2	once	TGTGCCAGCAGCGGAACTGGGGCGGGAGTATACAATGAGCAGTTCTTC	CASSGTGAGVYNEQFF
TRBV11-3	TRBJ2-3	TRBD2	-	TGTGCCAGCAGAACAGCGGGGGGAAGCACAGATACGCAGTATTTT	CASRTAGGSTDTQYF
TRBV6-2/TRBV6-3	TRBJ1-5	-	few	TGTGCCAGCAGTTACTCACTACAGGGCAATCAGCCCCAGCATTTT	CASSYSLQGNQPQHF
TRBV4-2	TRBJ2-3	TRBD1	-	TGTGCCAGCAGCCAGGGACAGGGGGATTCTTTAGTAGATACGCAGTATTTT	CASSQGQGDSLVDTQYF
TRBV6-5	TRBJ1-1	-	-	TGTGCCAGCAGCTGGGATTCGAACACTGAAGCTTTCTTT	CASSWDSNTEAFF